This TCR beta chain was recorded in a study of blood T cells in healthy people across ages. A second roughly 7 to 12 cycle PCR used barcoded and J-beta primers. All cDNA molecules were each tagged by a template-switch adaptor with 12 random nucleotides. Each CDR3 protein is one row after TCRdb ran MiXCR on the 5' RACE reads. The sample holds around 1,600,000 distinct CDR3 sequences, approximately 39% seen once. To note about this clonotype: Its antigen remains unidentified.

Ranging in age from about 6 to 90, the donors were healthy Caucasian individuals from Russia. Isolation per sample recovered at least 7 million PBMCs. Looked up from germline, CDR1 is DFQATT and CDR2 is SNEGSKA (reference sequence). V shed 5 bases, J shed 7 bases, and the junction held 5 bases outside the gene matches. The CDR3 loop spans 13 amino acids. Study observations and caveats: Long-lived and aged donors differed, with more naive CD4+ cells and higher diversity in the long-lived.

This sequence was found in a woman in her late teens or twenties in good health. Sequencing was performed on blood. The V gene is TRBV20-1, the J gene TRBJ2-1, with 10 bases that match TRBD2. CDR3: CSALAGVRNEQFF. DNA for the CDR3: TGCAGTGCTCTAGCGGGAGTCAGGAATGAGCAGTTCTTC.